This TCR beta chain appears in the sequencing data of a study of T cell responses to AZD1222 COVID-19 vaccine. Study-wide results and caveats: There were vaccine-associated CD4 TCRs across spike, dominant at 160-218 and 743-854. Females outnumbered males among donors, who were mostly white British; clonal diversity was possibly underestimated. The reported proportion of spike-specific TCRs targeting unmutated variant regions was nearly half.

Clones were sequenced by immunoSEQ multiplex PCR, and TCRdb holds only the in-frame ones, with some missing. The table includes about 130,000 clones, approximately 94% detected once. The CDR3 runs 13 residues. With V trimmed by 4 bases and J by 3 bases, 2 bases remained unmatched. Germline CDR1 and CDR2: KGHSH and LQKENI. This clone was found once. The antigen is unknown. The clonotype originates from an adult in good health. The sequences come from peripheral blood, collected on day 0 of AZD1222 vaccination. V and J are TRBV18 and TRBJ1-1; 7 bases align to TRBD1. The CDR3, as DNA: TGTGCCAGCTCACGACAGGGAGACACTGAAGCTTTCTTT. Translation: CASSRQGDTEAFF.